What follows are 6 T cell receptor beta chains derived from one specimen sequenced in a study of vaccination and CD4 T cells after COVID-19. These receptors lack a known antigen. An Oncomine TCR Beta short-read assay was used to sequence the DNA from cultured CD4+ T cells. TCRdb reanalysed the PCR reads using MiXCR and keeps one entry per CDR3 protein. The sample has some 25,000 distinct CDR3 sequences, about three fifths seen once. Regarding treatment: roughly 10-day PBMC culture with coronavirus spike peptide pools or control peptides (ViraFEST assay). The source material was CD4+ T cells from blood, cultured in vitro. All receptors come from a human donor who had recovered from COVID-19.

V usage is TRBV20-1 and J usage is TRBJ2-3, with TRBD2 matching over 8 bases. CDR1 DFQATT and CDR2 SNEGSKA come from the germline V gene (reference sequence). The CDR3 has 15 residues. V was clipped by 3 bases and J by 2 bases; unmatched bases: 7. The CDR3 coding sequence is TGCAGTGCTAGGATGAGCGGGGGTTTCACAGATACGCAGTATTTT. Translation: CSARMSGGFTDTQYF.

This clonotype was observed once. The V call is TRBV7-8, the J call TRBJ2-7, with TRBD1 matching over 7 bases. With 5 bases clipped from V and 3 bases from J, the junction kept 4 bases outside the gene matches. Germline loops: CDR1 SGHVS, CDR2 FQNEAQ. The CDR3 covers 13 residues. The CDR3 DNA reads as TGTGCCAGCAGCCCCGGACAGGTCTACGAGCAGTACTTC. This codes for CASSPGQVYEQYF. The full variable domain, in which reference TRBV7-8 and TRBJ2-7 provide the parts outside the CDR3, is GAGVSQSPRYKVAKRGQDVALRCDPISGHVSLFWYQQALGQGPEFLTYFQNEAQLDKSGLPSDRFFAERPEGSVSTLKIQRTQQEDSAVYLCASSPGQVYEQYFGPGTRLTVT.

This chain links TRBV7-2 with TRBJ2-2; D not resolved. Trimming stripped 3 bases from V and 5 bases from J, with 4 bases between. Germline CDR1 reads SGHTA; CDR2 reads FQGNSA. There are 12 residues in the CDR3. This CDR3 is CASSFRTGELFF. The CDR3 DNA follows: TGTGCCAGCAGCTTCCGGACCGGGGAGCTGTTTTTT.

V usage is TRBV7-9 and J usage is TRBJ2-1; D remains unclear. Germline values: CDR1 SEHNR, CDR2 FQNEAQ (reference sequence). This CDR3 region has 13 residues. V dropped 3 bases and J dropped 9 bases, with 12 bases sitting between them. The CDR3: CASSLERDGEQFF. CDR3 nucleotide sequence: TGTGCCAGCAGCTTGGAACGAGACGGTGAGCAGTTCTTC.

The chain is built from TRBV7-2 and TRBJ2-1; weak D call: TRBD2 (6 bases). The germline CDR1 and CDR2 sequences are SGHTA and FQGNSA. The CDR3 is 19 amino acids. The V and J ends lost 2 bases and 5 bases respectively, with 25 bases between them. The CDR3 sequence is CASSLYGGRVDTRHNEQFF. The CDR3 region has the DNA TGTGCCAGCAGCTTATACGGGGGTCGTGTAGACACCCGACACAATGAGCAGTTCTTC.

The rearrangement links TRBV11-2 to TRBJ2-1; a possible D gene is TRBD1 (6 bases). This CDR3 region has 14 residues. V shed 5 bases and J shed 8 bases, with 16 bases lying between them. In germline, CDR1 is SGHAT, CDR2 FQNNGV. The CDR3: CASSRTGYPHEQFF. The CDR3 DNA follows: TGTGCCAGCAGCCGCACAGGGTACCCACATGAGCAGTTCTTC.